This TCR beta chain was sequenced during a study of shared clonotypes between healthy human individuals. Study-wide points: At large depth, rarefaction still showed sorted-subset sequencing to be incomplete.

Comment on this clone: Its antigen is as yet unknown.

A roughly 200 ng quantity of DNA, 25,000 to 35,000 T cell genomes, went into the sorted-subset replicate PCRs. Here immunoSEQ multiplex PCR was the method, and the copy in TCRdb shows in-frame clones only, minus some. The table lists approximately 2.1 million clones, approximately 95% of them singletons, with 0.39% in the top ten. CDR1 is SEHNR and CDR2 is FQNEAQ in the germline V gene (reference sequence). V trimming: 5 bases; J trimming: 10 bases; junction bases outside the gene matches: 9. The CDR3 is made up of 14 amino acids. This chain joins TRBV7-9 and TRBJ1-4; the match to TRBD1 covers 8 bases. The clonotype was recovered from a man between 18 and 35 years old in good health. Some clones in this sample may be carry-over from other donors' samples. The sequenced sample was naive CD4+ T cells from PBMCs. Subset specified: CD45RA+ positively selected. This CDR3 reads CASSQIGQGGKLFF. The CDR3 nucleotides read TGTGCCAGCAGCCAAATTGGACAGGGTGGAAAACTGTTTTTT.